Detailed here is one TCR beta chain. This sample is drawn from a study of T cells in tumors after PD-1 blockade. Study-wide context: Excluded were patients with checkpoint blockade, immunosuppressants, or radiotherapy or other anti-cancer therapy within 4 weeks. Some patients also took daily vismodegib 150 mg during anti-PD-1 treatment.

The assay was immunoSEQ multiplex PCR, and TCRdb's table has in-frame clones only and misses some. Among just under 65,000 clones listed, around 67% were seen once. The CDR3 runs 14 residues. Germline assignment: CDR1 SGHRS and CDR2 YFSETQ. The V segment lost 4 bases and the J segment 8 bases; nucleotides outside the gene matches: 5. The sequence was collected from a human donor with basal cell carcinoma. This sequence joins TRBV5-1 and TRBJ1-4; 10 positions agree with TRBD1. Sequencing was performed on PBMCs, taken after anti-PD-1 treatment. CDR3 loop: CASSPGTGEEKLFF. CDR3 coding DNA: TGCGCCAGCAGCCCCGGGACAGGGGAGGAAAAACTGTTTTTT.